The 30 T cell receptor beta chains below were found in one sample sequenced in a study of graft-versus-host responses after intestinal transplantation. Clones were sequenced by immunoSEQ multiplex PCR, and TCRdb holds only the in-frame ones, with some missing. Of around 100,000 clones in the sample, 85% to 95% were seen once. Their antigen targets remain unknown. This specimen was unstimulated CD8+ T cells sorted from spleen or lymph node cells, taken before transplant. The receptors shown here come from a human donor who was the organ donor for an intestinal transplant.

The J gene is TRBJ2-7, the V gene TRBV10-3; D might be TRBD2 (5 bases). CDR1 is ENHRY and CDR2 is SYGVKD in the germline V gene. There are 13 residues in the CDR3. The V end was cut by 2 bases, the J end by 7 bases, with 12 bases between. The CDR3 loop reads CAISENPTGEQYF. CDR3 sequence (DNA): TGTGCCATCAGTGAGAACCCAACGGGGGAGCAGTACTTC.

J is TRBJ2-2 and V is TRBV27; the D gene could be TRBD1 or TRBD2 (7 bases each). The V end was cut by 4 bases, the J end by 10 bases, with 13 bases between. In germline, CDR1 is MNHEY, CDR2 SMNVEV (reference sequence). The CDR3 is 13 amino acids. This chain's CDR3 is CASSWGGGKELFF. In nucleotides, the CDR3 is TGTGCCAGCAGTTGGGGAGGGGGCAAGGAGCTGTTTTTT.

This clone was recorded only once. This chain uses TRBV30 with TRBJ2-1; no definite D call. The CDR3 extends over 9 amino acids. V was clipped by 5 bases and J by 12 bases, with 8 bases between them. Looked up from germline, CDR1 is GTSNPN and CDR2 is SVGIG (reference sequence). The CDR3 spells CAWGAGQFF. In DNA, the CDR3 is TGTGCCTGGGGTGCTGGGCAGTTCTTC.

The gene calls are TRBV28 and TRBJ2-7, with D hard to call. V lost 5 bases, J lost 4 bases, and 12 bases lay in between. The CDR3 runs 13 residues. Germline V gives CDR1 MDHEN, CDR2 SYDVKM. The CDR3: CASSPPRSYEQYF. The CDR3 coding sequence is TGTGCCAGCAGTCCCCCCCGGTCGTACGAGCAGTACTTC.

The CDR3 reads CASSPTGAGAGETQYF. CDR3 coding DNA: TGTGCCAGCAGCCCTACCGGGGCCGGAGCTGGGGAGACCCAGTACTTC. The chain couples TRBV9 to TRBJ2-5; either TRBD1 or TRBD2 may supply D (5 bases each). Germline loops: CDR1 SGDLS, CDR2 YYNGEE. The V end was cut by 4 bases, the J end by 5 bases, with 21 bases between. The CDR3 runs to 16 residues.

This clone was counted a few times. V gene TRBV4-2 combines with J gene TRBJ2-1, with 7 nucleotides matching TRBD1. This CDR3 is built from 14 residues. Germline CDR1 LGHNA, CDR2 YNFKEQ. The V segment lost 0 bases and the J segment 10 bases; nucleotides outside the gene matches: 6. CDR3 nucleotides: TGTGCCAGCAGCCAAGAGACAGGGTCTGGGGAGCAGTTCTTC. Translating it yields CASSQETGSGEQFF.

For the CDR3, the DNA is TGTGCCAGCAGTCACGGACTAGCGGGGAGCTCCTACAATGAGCAGTTCTTC. It specifies CASSHGLAGSSYNEQFF. V gene TRBV27 combines with J gene TRBJ2-1; TRBD2 agrees at 12 bases. With V trimmed by 5 bases and J by 0 bases, 5 bases remained unmatched. The CDR3 covers 17 residues. Germline V gene lookup returns CDR1 MNHEY and CDR2 SMNVEV (reference sequence).

The chain joins TRBV4-1 to TRBJ2-2, with no clear D. Germline values: CDR1 MGHRA, CDR2 YSYEKL. The CDR3 totals 17 residues. The V end lost 4 bases, the J end lost 3 bases, and 18 bases lay between the germline ends. The CDR3 here is CASSLAKVAEYTGELFF. The CDR3 DNA sequence: TGCGCCAGCAGCCTCGCGAAGGTGGCGGAATACACCGGGGAGCTGTTTTTT.

The rearrangement joins TRBV6-5 to TRBJ2-7; D might be TRBD1 (6 bases). The V end lost 0 bases, the J end lost 10 bases, and 13 bases lay between the germline ends. Looked up from germline, CDR1 is MNHEY and CDR2 is SVGAGI. This CDR3 contains 13 residues. CDR3 in amino acids: CASSYSNSGDQYF. As DNA, the CDR3 is TGTGCCAGCAGTTACTCGAACTCAGGGGATCAGTACTTC.

The chain combines TRBV6-5 with TRBJ1-1, with D perhaps TRBD1 (6 bases). The V gene's germline CDR1 is MNHEY and CDR2 SVGAGI. CDR3 size: 14 residues. V was cut by 0 bases and J by 4 bases, with 9 bases left in between. The CDR3, as DNA: TGTGCCAGCAGTTACTCGGGGGGCGGCACTGAAGCTTTCTTT. Protein product: CASSYSGGGTEAFF.

The CDR3 spells CASSLFSGRNYEQYF. The CDR3 DNA reads as TGTGCCAGCAGTTTATTTAGTGGGAGGAACTACGAGCAGTACTTC. The V call is TRBV27, the J call TRBJ2-7, with D possibly TRBD2 on 6 matching bases. Germline CDR1 is MNHEY and CDR2 is SMNVEV (reference sequence). V was shortened by 1 base and J by 3 bases, with 13 bases between the two germline ends. The CDR3 loop spans 15 amino acids.

V usage is TRBV5-6 and J usage is TRBJ2-5, with TRBD2 matching 12 bases. The V segment lost 0 bases and the J segment 4 bases; nucleotides outside the gene matches: 1. The CDR3 consists of 15 residues. From germline, CDR1 is SGHDT and CDR2 YYEEEE. The CDR3 DNA is TGTGCCAGCAGCTTGGCGACTAGCGGGGGAGAGACCCAGTACTTC. Its protein is CASSLATSGGETQYF.

The chain carries TRBV10-3 and TRBJ1-2; D unresolved. The CDR3 totals 15 residues. Germline CDR1 reads ENHRY; CDR2 reads SYGVKD. V lost 6 bases and J 4 bases, leaving 18 bases between the germline ends. CDR3 bases: TGTGCCATCAGAGATAAAGTAAACAATACCTATGGCTACACCTTC. Its translation: CAIRDKVNNTYGYTF.

V is TRBV10-3 and J is TRBJ2-1, with TRBD2 matching 12 bases. Unmatched junction bases numbered 5, after V lost 2 bases and J lost 3 bases. CDR3 length equals 17 residues. Germline V gives CDR1 ENHRY, CDR2 SYGVKD. The CDR3: CAISEGLAGGGYNEQFF. CDR3 nucleotide sequence: TGTGCCATCAGTGAGGGGCTAGCGGGAGGGGGCTACAATGAGCAGTTCTTC.

V gene TRBV9 combines with J gene TRBJ2-2; TRBD2 matches 7 bases. V lost 2 bases to trimming and J lost 1 base; unmatched junction nucleotides: 2. This CDR3 has 15 residues. Germline V gene lookup returns CDR1 SGDLS and CDR2 YYNGEE. The CDR3 spells CASSVTSENTGELFF. The CDR3 nucleotides are TGTGCCAGCAGCGTTACTAGCGAGAACACCGGGGAGCTGTTTTTT.

This chain uses TRBV19 with TRBJ2-1, with TRBD2 matching 10 bases. The CDR3 runs to 15 residues. CDR1 and CDR2 (germline): LNHDA, SQIVND (reference sequence). V gave up 1 base and J gave up 4 bases; unmatched junction bases: 1. CDR3 amino acids: CASSIGAGGYNEQFF. Written as DNA, the CDR3 is TGTGCCAGTAGTATAGGAGCGGGAGGGTACAATGAGCAGTTCTTC.

V usage is TRBV21-1 and J usage is TRBJ1-1. TRBV21-1 is classified as a pseudogene. The CDR3 sequence is 17 residues long. The CDR3 DNA sequence: TGTGCCAGCAGCAAAGGTGATTTCGCAGGGACGAACACTGAAGCTTTCTTT. This sequence encodes CASSKGDFAGTNTEAFF.

The chain employs TRBV4-1 and TRBJ2-7, with no clear D. Trimming shortened V by 1 base and J by 4 bases, and 14 bases separated the two germline ends. Germline V gives CDR1 MGHRA, CDR2 YSYEKL. The CDR3 totals 15 residues. The CDR3 here is CASSQGSGLGYEQYF. CDR3 nucleotides: TGCGCCAGCAGCCAAGGCTCGGGTCTGGGATACGAGCAGTACTTC.

The J gene is TRBJ2-1, the V gene TRBV27, with TRBD2 identical over 14 bases. The trim removed 5 bases at V and 5 bases at J, leaving 17 bases unmatched. Germline CDR1 is MNHEY and CDR2 is SMNVEV (reference sequence). The CDR3 is 20 residues long. The CDR3 spells CASSISGTSGSVVRDNEQFF. CDR3 in DNA: TGTGCCAGCAGTATTTCCGGGACTAGCGGGAGTGTGGTTAGGGACAATGAGCAGTTCTTC.

The chain employs TRBV4-3 and TRBJ2-7; 8 bases map to TRBD1. The CDR3 spans 16 residues. From germline, CDR1 is LGHNA and CDR2 YSLEER. Trimming cost V 1 base and J 4 bases; bases outside gene matches: 9. CDR3 sequence (DNA): TGCGCCAGCAGCCAAGTACTTGGGCAGGGGGCATACGAGCAGTACTTC. It encodes CASSQVLGQGAYEQYF.

The gene calls are TRBV28 and TRBJ1-5; TRBD1 matches 7 bases. This CDR3 region has 16 residues. J was trimmed by 1 base and V by 6 bases; bases with no gene match: 9. CDR1 MDHEN and CDR2 SYDVKM come from the germline V gene. The DNA for the CDR3 is TGTGCCAGCAGACGCAGGGGGAAAGAGAGCAATCAGCCCCAGCATTTT. This translates into CASRRRGKESNQPQHF.

The CDR3 loop is CASSILQVFSGRGEDTQYF. CDR3 nucleotides: TGTGCCAGTAGTATTCTCCAAGTATTTAGCGGGAGAGGTGAAGATACGCAGTATTTT. V gene TRBV19 combines with J gene TRBJ2-3, with 9 nucleotides matching TRBD2. The length of the CDR3 is 19 residues. The ends lost 3 bases at V and 5 bases at J; junction bases unmatched: 18. Germline lookup yields CDR1 LNHDA and CDR2 SQIVND (reference sequence).

The chain couples TRBV30 to TRBJ2-7; TRBD2 matches 9 bases. V was clipped by 4 bases and J by 0 bases; unmatched bases: 10. The CDR3 length is 16 residues. Germline CDR1 GTSNPN, CDR2 SVGIG (reference sequence). The CDR3 sequence: CAWMGCGRGFSYEQYF. The CDR3 DNA reads as TGTGCCTGGATGGGGTGCGGGAGGGGATTCTCCTACGAGCAGTACTTC.

The chain joins TRBV6-5 to TRBJ2-7; TRBD1 matches 8 bases. The CDR3 loop spans 15 amino acids. J lost 2 bases, V lost 4 bases, and 7 bases had no gene match. The germline V gene encodes CDR1 MNHEY and CDR2 SVGAGI. The CDR3: CASSSDAGGPYEQYF. The CDR3 region has the DNA TGTGCCAGCAGTTCCGACGCAGGGGGCCCCTACGAGCAGTACTTC.

Remarks on this clone: Other DNA sequences in the same sample also yield this CDR3. The J gene is TRBJ2-7, the V gene TRBV28; D unclear. Deletions cut 5 bases from V and 0 bases from J, with 2 bases between. CDR3 size: 11 residues. The germline V gene encodes CDR1 MDHEN and CDR2 SYDVKM. The chain's CDR3 is CASSDSYEQYF. CDR3 coding DNA: TGTGCCAGCAGTGACTCCTACGAGCAGTACTTC. Complete variable domain (other parts from reference TRBV28 and TRBJ2-7): DVKVTQSSRYLVKRTGEKVFLECVQDMDHENMFWYRQDPGLGLRLIYFSYDVKMKEKGDIPEGYSVSREKKERFSLILESASTNQTSMYLCASSDSYEQYFGPGTRLTVT.

The chain is built from TRBV9 and TRBJ2-3, with 8 bases that match TRBD2. Germline loops: CDR1 SGDLS, CDR2 YYNGEE. This CDR3 is 19 amino acids long. V trimming: 4 bases; J trimming: 4 bases; junction bases outside the gene matches: 20. This chain's CDR3 is CASSLRSTIGREVPDTQYF. CDR3 DNA sequence: TGTGCCAGCAGCCTACGCAGTACTATAGGGCGGGAGGTTCCAGATACGCAGTATTTT.

The chain joins TRBV9 to TRBJ2-5; the D is unclear. V was shortened by 0 bases and J by 1 base, with 4 bases between the two germline ends. The CDR3 has 13 amino acids. Per germline, CDR1 SGDLS and CDR2 YYNGEE. CDR3 DNA sequence: TGTGCCAGCAGCGTAGACTTCCAAGAGACCCAGTACTTC. This translates into CASSVDFQETQYF.

This clone is a singleton in its sample. The chain combines TRBV6-1 with TRBJ2-6, with D unresolved. Trimming shortened V by 5 bases and J by 0 bases, and 8 bases separated the two germline ends. Looked up from germline, CDR1 is MNHNS and CDR2 is SASEGT. The CDR3 extends over 15 amino acids. The DNA of the CDR3 is TGTGCCAGCAGTAAACAGAGCTCTGGGGCCAACGTCCTGACTTTC. As protein: CASSKQSSGANVLTF.

The genes are TRBV5-4 and TRBJ2-7; TRBD1 is a possible D gene (7 bases). The germline V gene encodes CDR1 SGHNT and CDR2 YYREEE (reference sequence). V was shortened by 6 bases and J by 3 bases, with 16 bases between the two germline ends. This CDR3 is 14 amino acids long. CDR3 bases: TGTGCCAGCACCCGACAGGGAGGCATCTACGAGCAGTACTTC. Its translation is CASTRQGGIYEQYF.

V usage is TRBV15 and J usage is TRBJ1-5; a weak D match, TRBD1 (6 bases). Germline V lookup: CDR1 LNHNV, CDR2 YYDKDF (reference sequence). The V gene lost 4 bases and the J gene lost 4 bases, with 11 bases spanning the gap. CDR3 length: 14 residues. The CDR3 sequence is CATSTTGMNQPQHF. Here the CDR3 DNA reads TGTGCCACCAGCACCACAGGGATGAATCAGCCCCAGCATTTT.